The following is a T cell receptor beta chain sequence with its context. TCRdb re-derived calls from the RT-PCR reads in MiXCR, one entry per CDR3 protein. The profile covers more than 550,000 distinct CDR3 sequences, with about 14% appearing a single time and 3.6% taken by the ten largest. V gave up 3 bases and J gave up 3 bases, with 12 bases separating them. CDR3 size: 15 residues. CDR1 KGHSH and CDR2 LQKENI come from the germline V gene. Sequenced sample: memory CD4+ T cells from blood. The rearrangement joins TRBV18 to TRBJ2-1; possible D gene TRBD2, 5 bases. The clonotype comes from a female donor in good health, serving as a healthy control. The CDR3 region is CASSPLASDYNEQFF. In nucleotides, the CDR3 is TGTGCCAGCTCACCGCTAGCATCGGACTACAATGAGCAGTTCTTC.